The rows below give T cell receptor beta chains drawn from one sample of a study of shared clonotypes between healthy human individuals. The method was immunoSEQ multiplex PCR; TCRdb's version includes in-frame clones alone and lacks a portion of them. The profile covers more than 1,200,000 clones, with less than 99% appearing a single time and approximately 0.4% taken by the ten largest. Specimen: naive CD4+ T cells sorted from blood. The receptor source for this set is a man aged 25 to 40 in good health. The CDR3 runs from the conserved cysteine through the conserved F or W. The D gene is left open where the match is weak. Rows give clone size only sometimes, using once, few, many, or a class for an expanded clone.

-	TRBV7-9	-	TRBJ2-7	CASSLTGEQYF	TGTGCCAGCAGCTTGACAGGCGAGCAGTACTTC
-	TRBV15	TRBD2	TRBJ2-7	CATSRDGSGRVYEQYF	TGTGCCACCAGCAGAGATGGTAGCGGGAGGGTTTACGAGCAGTACTTC
-	TRBV4-3	-	TRBJ1-1	CASSQQSGHLANTEAFF	TGCGCCAGCAGCCAACAGTCCGGACATCTGGCCAACACTGAAGCTTTCTTT
-	TRBV6-6	-	TRBJ2-7	CASSYSRDTEQYF	TGTGCCAGCAGTTACTCTCGGGACACCGAGCAGTACTTC
-	TRBV7-3	-	TRBJ1-1	CASSLGGANTEAFF	TGTGCCAGCAGCTTAGGTGGAGCGAACACTGAAGCTTTCTTT
-	TRBV7-2	TRBD1	TRBJ1-4	CASSLAGQVGRELFF	TGTGCCAGCAGCTTAGCGGGACAGGTGGGACGAGAACTGTTTTTT
-	TRBV13	-	TRBJ1-3	CASSLVGQGFGNTIYF	TGTGCCAGCAGCTTAGTTGGGCAGGGCTTTGGAAACACCATATATTTT
-	TRBV30	-	TRBJ2-7	CAWTTDSHSYEQYF	TGTGCCTGGACGACGGACAGCCATTCCTACGAGCAGTACTTC
-	TRBV27	-	TRBJ2-2	CASSHRASGELFF	TGTGCCAGCAGTCACAGGGCCTCCGGGGAGCTGTTTTTT
-	TRBV13	TRBD1	TRBJ2-7	CASSPRQGTLEQYF	TGTGCCAGCAGCCCTCGACAGGGAACGCTCGAGCAGTACTTC
-	TRBV7-2	-	TRBJ2-3	CASSLRLVIEDTQYF	TGTGCCAGCAGCTTAAGGCTAGTGATCGAAGATACGCAGTATTTT
-	TRBV19	TRBD1	TRBJ2-4	CASSTEGTGLAKNIQYF	TGTGCCAGTAGTACCGAAGGGACAGGGCTAGCCAAAAACATTCAGTACTTC
-	TRBV25-1	-	TRBJ2-7	CASSEYERGAEQYF	TGTGCCAGCAGTGAATATGAAAGGGGCGCCGAGCAGTACTTC
once	TRBV7-9	-	TRBJ2-7	CASSLSGYEQYF	TGTGCCAGCAGCTTATCGGGCTACGAGCAGTACTTC
-	TRBV19	TRBD1	TRBJ2-7	CASSQRQGAPNEQYF	TGTGCCAGTAGTCAACGACAGGGGGCGCCCAACGAGCAGTACTTC
-	TRBV28	-	TRBJ2-1	CASSEHRGGNEQFF	TGTGCCAGCAGTGAACACCGTGGGGGCAATGAGCAGTTCTTC
-	TRBV7-9	TRBD2	TRBJ2-3	CASSLAAGGRVDTQYF	TGTGCCAGCAGCTTGGCAGCGGGAGGCCGGGTAGATACGCAGTATTTT
-	TRBV5-4	TRBD1	TRBJ1-5	CASSPGTGDQPQHF	TGTGCCAGCAGCCCAGGGACAGGGGATCAGCCCCAGCATTTT
-	TRBV9	-	TRBJ2-1	CASSAGTYNEQFF	TGTGCCAGCAGCGCAGGGACCTACAATGAGCAGTTCTTC
-	TRBV5-6	TRBD2	TRBJ2-1	CASSLRGGTYNEQFF	TGTGCCAGCAGCTTGCGGGGGGGCACCTACAATGAGCAGTTCTTC
-	TRBV29-1	TRBD2	TRBJ2-5	CSVAFGLAGGVGETQYF	TGCAGCGTTGCCTTCGGACTAGCGGGAGGGGTAGGAGAGACCCAGTACTTC
-	TRBV28	-	TRBJ2-7	CASSQVSALREQYF	TGTGCCAGCAGTCAAGTGTCGGCTCTACGAGAGCAGTACTTC
once	TRBV28	TRBD1	TRBJ2-1	CASSPTGQGGNEQFF	TGTGCCAGCAGCCCCACTGGACAGGGGGGAAATGAGCAGTTCTTC
-	TRBV14	-	TRBJ1-4	CASSPFGGRATNEKLFF	TGTGCCAGCAGCCCCTTCGGAGGGAGGGCAACTAATGAAAAACTGTTTTTT
-	TRBV5-1	-	TRBJ2-1	CASSPGTPNEQFF	TGCGCCAGCAGTCCGGGGACCCCCAATGAGCAGTTCTTC
-	TRBV18	-	TRBJ2-2	CASSPPIPRELFF	TGTGCCAGCTCACCACCAATCCCGCGGGAGCTGTTTTTT
-	TRBV5-1	-	TRBJ2-7	CASSEYGSDEQYF	TGCGCCAGCAGCGAATACGGGAGTGACGAGCAGTACTTC
once	TRBV25-1	-	TRBJ2-2	CASSAGGQNTGELFF	TGTGCCAGCAGTGCGGGTGGACAGAACACCGGGGAGCTGTTTTTT
-	TRBV19	TRBD1	TRBJ1-5	CASSMGTGGRWGQPQHF	TGTGCCAGTAGTATGGGGACAGGGGGCAGATGGGGTCAGCCCCAGCATTTT
-	TRBV28	-	TRBJ2-7	CASSLGVADSYEQYF	TGTGCCAGCAGTTTAGGGGTAGCGGACTCCTACGAGCAGTACTTC
-	TRBV28	-	TRBJ2-7	CASSTSFYEQYF	TGTGCCAGCAGTACCTCCTTCTACGAGCAGTACTTC
few	TRBV30	-	TRBJ1-5	CAWSGSNQPQHF	TGTGCCTGGAGTGGAAGCAATCAGCCCCAGCATTTT
-	TRBV18	TRBD2	TRBJ2-1	CASSPLASGSDEQFF	TGTGCCAGCTCACCACTGGCTAGCGGGAGTGATGAGCAGTTCTTC
-	TRBV6-5	-	TRBJ2-3	CASSPTKRPDTQYF	TGTGCCAGCAGCCCGACCAAGCGGCCAGATACGCAGTATTTT
-	TRBV4-3	-	TRBJ2-7	CASSLQGSGLYEQYF	TGCGCCAGCAGCCTGCAAGGGAGCGGCCTCTACGAGCAGTACTTC
-	TRBV6-1	TRBD1	TRBJ1-2	CASSTIDRGRTGYTF	TGTGCCAGCAGTACAATCGACAGGGGCCGGACAGGCTACACCTTC
-	TRBV2	TRBD1	TRBJ2-5	CASSTTGVYQETQYF	TGTGCCAGCAGCACGACAGGGGTCTACCAAGAGACCCAGTACTTC
-	TRBV4-2	-	TRBJ2-1	CASSQRGEVLNEQFF	TGTGCCAGCAGCCAAAGAGGGGAGGTATTAAATGAGCAGTTCTTC
-	TRBV25-1	-	TRBJ2-3	CASNRGRGYTQYF	TGTGCCAGCAACCGAGGGAGGGGGTATACGCAGTATTTT
once	TRBV2	-	TRBJ1-2	CASHRDLRGYTF	TGTGCCAGCCACAGGGATTTACGTGGCTACACCTTC
-	TRBV7-2	-	TRBJ2-1	CASSLDWRGEQFF	TGTGCCAGCAGCTTAGACTGGCGGGGTGAGCAGTTCTTC
-	TRBV6-5	-	TRBJ2-7	CASSYSALGSYEQYF	TGTGCCAGCAGTTACTCGGCTCTCGGGTCCTACGAGCAGTACTTC
-	TRBV19	-	TRBJ1-2	CASSYLGTSYGYTF	TGTGCCAGTAGTTATCTGGGGACCAGCTATGGCTACACCTTC
-	TRBV11-2	-	TRBJ2-3	CASSLGLGKQYF	TGTGCCAGCAGCTTAGGTTTAGGCAAACAGTATTTT
-	TRBV7-8	TRBD1	TRBJ2-7	CASTWTGTYEQYF	TGTGCCAGCACGTGGACAGGGACCTACGAGCAGTACTTC